The rows below give T cell receptor beta chains drawn from one sample of a study of blood T cell repertoires in COVID-19. The repertoire was sequenced with immunoSEQ multiplex PCR; TCRdb's copy has only in-frame clones and lacks some. Of more than 50,000 clones listed, 90% are singletons. Sequencing used peripheral blood. These receptors all stem from a man in his 60s with active COVID-19. Each CDR3 is given with its conserved first and last residue. Fields, in order: D gene, clone size, V gene, J gene, CDR3 DNA, CDR3 protein. A D gene is named only where the DNA matches it firmly. Where a row states a size, it is once, few, many or the class of an expanded clone; other rows omit it.

>-|-|TRBV18|TRBJ1-5
TGTGCCAGCTCACCAGGACAGAGCAATCAGCCCCAGCATTTT
CASSPGQSNQPQHF
>TRBD2|-|TRBV5-4|TRBJ2-7
TGTGCCAGCAGCCTTCCGGCGGGAGAGGGTTACGAGCAGTACTTC
CASSLPAGEGYEQYF
>-|-|TRBV25-1|TRBJ2-3
TGTGCCAGCAGTGAATTGAGGGCCACAGATACGCAGTATTTT
CASSELRATDTQYF
>-|-|TRBV2|TRBJ2-2
TGTGCCGGGGTCAAGACTAGTCCCACCGGGGAGCTGTTTTTT
CAGVKTSPTGELFF
>-|-|TRBV6-4|TRBJ2-3
TGTGCCAGCAGCACTCTGGGGGGAACAGATACGCAGTATTTT
CASSTLGGTDTQYF
>-|-|TRBV11-2|TRBJ2-1
TGTGCCAGCAGCTTAGATTTCCAGTCCTACAATGAGCAGTTCTTC
CASSLDFQSYNEQFF
>-|few|TRBV5-6|TRBJ2-4
TGTGCCAGCAGCTTGGGACAGGTAGCCAAAAACATTCAGTACTTC
CASSLGQVAKNIQYF
>-|-|TRBV12-3/TRBV12-4|TRBJ1-1
TGTGCCAGCAATTCGGCAGGGTGGCCTGAAGCTTTCTTT
CASNSAGWPEAFF
>TRBD1|-|TRBV28|TRBJ2-3
TGTGCCAGCAGTTGGACAGGGGTCGGATCAGATACGCAGTATTTT
CASSWTGVGSDTQYF
>TRBD1|-|TRBV5-6|TRBJ2-5
TGTGCCAGCAGCTTGGGCACAGGGGTCCGGGAGACCCAGTACTTC
CASSLGTGVRETQYF
>-|-|TRBV5-4|TRBJ1-2
TGTGCCAGCAGCTTAGAGGAGGGGAGGAGGAGCTACACCTTC
CASSLEEGRRSYTF
>TRBD1|few|TRBV5-8|TRBJ1-2
TGTGCCAGCAGCCTCCCGGGACAGATCTATGGCTACACCTTC
CASSLPGQIYGYTF
>TRBD1|-|TRBV2|TRBJ1-2
TGTGCCAGCAGTGAAGAGGACAGGGATGGCTACACCTTC
CASSEEDRDGYTF
>TRBD1|-|TRBV7-9|TRBJ1-6
TGTGCCAGCAGACCCTCCGACAGGGCTAATTCACCCCTCCACTTT
CASRPSDRANSPLHF
>TRBD2|-|TRBV10-1|TRBJ2-1
TGCGCCACTAGCGGGGATACTTCCTACAATGAGCAGTTCTTC
CATSGDTSYNEQFF
>-|few|TRBV5-5|TRBJ2-7
TGTGCCAGCAGCTTGTTGGGATCGGGATCCTACGAGCAGTACTTC
CASSLLGSGSYEQYF
>-|-|TRBV28|TRBJ2-3
TGTGCCACCATAGTGGGGGGTCTCACAGATACGCAGTATTTT
CATIVGGLTDTQYF
>-|-|TRBV5-5|TRBJ1-5
TGTGCCAGCAGCCCTTCGCAGAGCAATCAGCCCCAGCATTTT
CASSPSQSNQPQHF
>TRBD1|-|TRBV7-9|TRBJ2-5
TGTGCCAGCAGCTATCCAGGGGGATATCCGGAGACCCAGTACTTC
CASSYPGGYPETQYF
>-|-|TRBV3-1/TRBV3-2|TRBJ2-7
TGTGCCAGCAGCCCCCGTCCCCCCGGGCGAAGCCAGGGGCTCTACGAGCAGTACTTC
CASSPRPPGRSQGLYEQYF
>TRBD2|-|TRBV14|TRBJ2-1
TGTGCCAGCAGCCCCTGGACTAGTCAGGCTTGGTTGTTCTTC
CASSPWTSQAWLFF
>TRBD2|-|TRBV3-1/TRBV3-2|TRBJ2-4
TGTGCCAGCAGCCAGGGGGGGGCCAAAAACATTCAGTACTTC
CASSQGGAKNIQYF
>-|-|TRBV5-1|TRBJ2-7
TGCGCCAGCAGCTTGGTGGCGGGGTGGGACGAGCAGTACTTC
CASSLVAGWDEQYF
>-|-|TRBV6-2/TRBV6-3|TRBJ1-5
TGTGCCAGCAGTTCCATCAATCAGCCCCAGCATTTT
CASSSINQPQHF
>TRBD2|once|TRBV5-1|TRBJ2-5
TGCGCCAGCAGCTTCGGAATACTAGCGGGGAAAGAGACCCAGTACTTC
CASSFGILAGKETQYF
>-|few|TRBV24-1|TRBJ1-6
TGTGCCACCAGTGACGCCAGGTTGGGTCAGGATTCACCCCTCCACTTT
CATSDARLGQDSPLHF
>-|-|TRBV28|TRBJ1-4
TGTGCCAGCAGTCTTTTGGCAAATGAAAAACTGTTTTTT
CASSLLANEKLFF
>-|-|TRBV28|TRBJ1-4
TGTGCCAGCAGTCCCGGTTCCTTGACGACAGAACTGTTTTTT
CASSPGSLTTELFF